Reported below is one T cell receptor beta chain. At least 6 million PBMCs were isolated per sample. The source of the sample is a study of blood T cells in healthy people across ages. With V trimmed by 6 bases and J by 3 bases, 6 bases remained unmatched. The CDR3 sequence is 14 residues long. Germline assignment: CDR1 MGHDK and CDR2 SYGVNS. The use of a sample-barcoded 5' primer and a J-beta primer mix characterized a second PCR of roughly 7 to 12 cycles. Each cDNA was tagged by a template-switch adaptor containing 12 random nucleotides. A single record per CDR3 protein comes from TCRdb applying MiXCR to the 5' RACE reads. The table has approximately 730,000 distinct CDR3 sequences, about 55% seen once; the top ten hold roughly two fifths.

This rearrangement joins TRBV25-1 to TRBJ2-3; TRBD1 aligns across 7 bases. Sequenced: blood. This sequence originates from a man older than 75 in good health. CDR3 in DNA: TGTGCCAGCAGCCGACAGGGTGTAACAGATACGCAGTATTTT. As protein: CASSRQGVTDTQYF. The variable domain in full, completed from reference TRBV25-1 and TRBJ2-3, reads EADIYQTPRYLVIGTGKKITLECSQTMGHDKMYWYQQDPGMELHLIHYSYGVNSTEKGDLSSESTVSRIRTEHFPLTLESARPSHTSQYLCASSRQGVTDTQYFGPGTRLTVL.